Given below is one T cell receptor (beta chain) in context. What it binds is not known. This CDR3 has 14 residues. Germline lookup yields CDR1 ENHRY and CDR2 SYGVKD. The V and J ends lost 10 bases and 2 bases respectively, with 17 bases between them. The data are from a study of Graves' ophthalmopathy and Graves' hyperthyroidism. Study-level findings and limits: Sensitivity of about 70% and specificity of less than 85% were achieved by the model that predicted ophthalmopathy progression.

RNA transcripts served as template for amplifying TCR beta CDR3 sequences. RT-PCR in the first round used HTBI primers; a second-round multiplex PCR followed. TCRdb re-derived calls from the multiplex PCR reads in MiXCR, one entry per CDR3 protein. Here the sample spans 900,000 to 1,200,000 distinct CDR3 sequences, less than 45% being singletons. The sample was peripheral blood or thyroid tissue (not recorded which). This sequence originates from an adult man with Graves' hyperthyroidism. The V and J genes are TRBV10-3 and TRBJ2-5; D is possibly TRBD1 (5 bases). CDR3 nucleotide sequence: TGTGCCAGCAGCGAGTCGGACATACAAGAGACCCAGTACTTC. Translating it yields CASSESDIQETQYF.